This TCR beta chain was found in a study of T cell responses to AZD1222 COVID-19 vaccine. Measured with immunoSEQ multiplex PCR; TCRdb has only the in-frame clones, and not every one. This table has about 89,000 clones, roughly 84% appearing once. V dropped 9 bases and J dropped 3; count of bases not matched to a gene: 10. CDR1 and CDR2 (germline): ENHRY, SYGVKD. The CDR3 totals 14 residues. The V and J genes are TRBV10-3 and TRBJ2-7; 8 nucleotides line up with TRBD1. This specimen was peripheral blood, taken 28 days after the second AZD1222 dose. This TCR derives from an adult who received the AZD1222 COVID-19 vaccine. This chain's CDR3 is CAMSQGQAIYEQYF. In DNA form, the CDR3 reads TGTGCCATGTCCCAGGGACAGGCGATCTACGAGCAGTACTTC.